What follows are 28 T cell receptor beta chains derived from one specimen sequenced in a study of beta chain features in type 1 diabetes. Expressed TCRB transcripts were sequenced after all isolated RNA was converted to cDNA. Data came from immunoSEQ multiplex PCR; TCRdb stores just in-frame clones and leaves some out. The sample consists of some 100,000 clones, approximately 39% of them appearing once. The sample consisted of stem cell memory CD4+ T cells from blood. These receptors all stem from a young woman in good health.

This chain uses TRBV27 with TRBJ2-7, with 9 bases that match TRBD1. The J segment lost 4 bases and the V segment lost 6 bases, leaving 10 bases of the junction unmatched. The CDR3 has 15 amino acids. From germline, CDR1 is MNHEY and CDR2 SMNVEV (reference sequence). The CDR3: CASRLSQGARYEQYF. Written as DNA, the CDR3 is TGTGCCAGCAGGCTCTCACAGGGGGCGAGGTACGAGCAGTACTTC.

This clone showed up just a few times. The genes are TRBV4-1 and TRBJ2-1, with TRBD2 matching over 7 bases. The V gene's germline CDR1 is MGHRA and CDR2 YSYEKL. Germline trimming cut 0 bases from V and 2 bases from J; bases unmatched to any gene: 7. The CDR3 is 17 residues long. The CDR3 loop reads CASSQESALAAYNEQFF. The CDR3 region has the DNA TGCGCCAGCAGCCAAGAGAGTGCGCTAGCGGCCTACAATGAGCAGTTCTTC.

There are a few counts of this clone. V and J are TRBV7-2 and TRBJ2-3; 7 nucleotides line up with TRBD2. CDR1 is SGHTA, CDR2 FQGNSA, per germline. CDR3 length: 15 residues. V was pared by 1 base and J by 4 bases, with 5 bases of the junction left unmatched. As DNA, the CDR3 is TGTGCCAGCAGCTTAGTCGCGGGAGTGGCAGATACGCAGTATTTT. Protein: CASSLVAGVADTQYF.

This chain joins TRBV5-4 and TRBJ2-7, with D perhaps matching TRBD1 (6 bases). The CDR3 extends over 17 amino acids. Trimming left V 4 bases short and J 0 bases short, with 20 bases between. Germline CDR1 and CDR2: SGHNT and YYREEE (reference sequence). CDR3 DNA: TGTGCCAGCAGCCGCGCAGCACAGGGATGGCTCTCCTACGAGCAGTACTTC. This gives the protein CASSRAAQGWLSYEQYF.

The chain combines TRBV4-1 with TRBJ1-4, with 8 bases fitting TRBD1. V lost 3 bases and J lost 5; bases outside the gene matches: 5. CDR1 and CDR2 from the germline V gene are MGHRA and YSYEKL. CDR3 length: 15 residues. CDR3 DNA sequence: TGCGCCAGCAGCCAGGAAGGACAGGGCAATGAAAAACTGTTTTTT. Its translation is CASSQEGQGNEKLFF.

This clone was counted a few times. The same CDR3 can be traced to other DNA sequences in this sample. The V and J genes are TRBV18 and TRBJ1-1, with D maybe TRBD1 (5 bases). Trimming stripped 3 bases from V and 2 bases from J, with 7 bases between. Germline V lookup: CDR1 KGHSH, CDR2 LQKENI. The CDR3 extends over 13 amino acids. The DNA for the CDR3 is TGTGCCAGCTCACCCACAGGCAACACTGAAGCTTTCTTT. It encodes CASSPTGNTEAFF.

The chain employs TRBV20-1 and TRBJ2-7; TRBD1 is a possible D gene (5 bases). CDR3 length equals 11 residues. Trimming stripped 8 bases from V and 5 bases from J, with 13 bases between. Germline V lookup: CDR1 DFQATT, CDR2 SNEGSKA (reference sequence). CDR3 DNA sequence: TGCAGTTCCAGGGTGACGGACGAGCAGTACTTC. It codes for CSSRVTDEQYF.

V is TRBV19 and J is TRBJ1-2; no reliable D call. Between the trimmed V and J ends, which lost 3 bases and 2 bases, there was a span of 7 bases. Germline V gene sequence: CDR1 LNHDA, CDR2 SQIVND (reference sequence). The CDR3 sequence is 13 residues long. The CDR3: CASSINYNYGYTF. Written as DNA, the CDR3 is TGTGCCAGTAGTATTAACTACAACTATGGCTACACCTTC.

The table lists this clone with a few counts. The V and J genes are TRBV7-2 and TRBJ2-2, with a possible D match to TRBD1 (6 bases). This CDR3 has 14 residues. Germline CDR1 SGHTA, CDR2 FQGNSA. V shed 5 bases and J shed 4 bases, with 11 bases lying between them. The CDR3 DNA reads TGTGCCAGCAGCCCCGGACAGTTCACCGGGGAGCTGTTTTTT. Protein sequence: CASSPGQFTGELFF. Variable domain in full (rest from reference TRBV7-2 and TRBJ2-2): GAGVSQSPSNKVTEKGKDVELRCDPISGHTALYWYRQSLGQGLEFLIYFQGNSAPDKSGLPSDRFSAERTGGSVSTLTIQRTQQEDSAVYLCASSPGQFTGELFFGEGSRLTVL.

The V and J genes are TRBV30 and TRBJ1-5; perhaps TRBD1 as D (5 bases). The V gene lost 2 bases and the J gene lost 8 bases, with 16 bases spanning the gap. There are 14 residues in the CDR3. Germline V gene sequence: CDR1 GTSNPN, CDR2 SVGIG (reference sequence). The CDR3 here is CAWSKGQGLKPQHF. The CDR3, as DNA: TGTGCCTGGAGTAAGGGGCAGGGTCTAAAGCCCCAGCATTTT.

This clone was counted only a few times. This chain links TRBV2 with TRBJ2-4; 8 positions match TRBD2. Trimming cost V 2 bases and J 6 bases; bases outside gene matches: 3. Germline lookup yields CDR1 SNHLY and CDR2 FYNNEI. The CDR3 totals 14 residues. The CDR3 bases are TGTGCCAGCAGTGAACGGGAGGGCCCAAACATTCAGTACTTC. Its protein is CASSEREGPNIQYF.

V is TRBV11-2 and J is TRBJ2-5; possible D gene TRBD2, 6 bases. With 5 bases removed from V and 2 bases from J, the gap between germline ends came to 15 bases. Germline V gene lookup returns CDR1 SGHAT and CDR2 FQNNGV. CDR3 length: 15 amino acids. The CDR3 coding sequence is TGTGCCAGCAGCCCGAGCGGGCGAACGCAAGAGACCCAGTACTTC. It translates to CASSPSGRTQETQYF.

The gene calls are TRBV30 and TRBJ2-3; TRBD2 matches 7 bases. With V trimmed by 3 bases and J by 7 bases, 7 bases remained unmatched. The CDR3 runs to 13 residues. Germline CDR1 reads GTSNPN; CDR2 reads SVGIG (reference sequence). CDR3 sequence reads: CAWSPTSAYTQYF. The CDR3 region has the DNA TGTGCCTGGAGCCCCACTAGCGCCTATACGCAGTATTTT.

The rearrangement links TRBV28 to TRBJ2-2, with TRBD2 matching 11 bases. The CDR3 is 17 amino acids. Germline values: CDR1 MDHEN, CDR2 SYDVKM. The V gene end was trimmed by 6 bases and the J gene end by 6 bases; junction bases not matched to a gene: 12. Written as DNA, the CDR3 is TGTGCCAGCAGCCGCCTAACTAGCGGGAGAACGGCCGGGGAGCTGTTTTTT. It specifies CASSRLTSGRTAGELFF.

The table lists this clone with a few counts. This chain uses TRBV7-2 with TRBJ2-2; D is ambiguous. Germline CDR1 reads SGHTA; CDR2 reads FQGNSA. V was clipped by 5 bases and J by 7 bases, with 14 bases between them. The CDR3 runs 14 residues. This chain's CDR3 is CASSTTVLVGELFF. CDR3 coding DNA: TGTGCCAGCAGCACTACCGTGCTAGTCGGGGAGCTGTTTTTT.

This clone was detected a few times. V usage is TRBV13 and J usage is TRBJ2-7; D possibly corresponds to TRBD2 (6 bases). This CDR3 has 14 residues. The V gene lost 2 bases and the J gene lost 7 bases, with 15 bases spanning the gap. In germline, CDR1 is PRHDT, CDR2 FYEKMQ (reference sequence). The CDR3 nucleotides read TGTGCCAGCAGCTTAAACGGGGTCGGGGGAGAGCAGTACTTC. This sequence encodes CASSLNGVGGEQYF.

The chain joins TRBV4-2 to TRBJ2-6; possible D gene TRBD1, 5 bases. This CDR3 is 16 amino acids long. The germline CDR1 and CDR2 sequences are LGHNA and YNFKEQ. V was shortened by 3 bases and J by 2 bases, with 11 bases between the two germline ends. The CDR3 region has the DNA TGTGCCAGCAGCCAGCTCAGGGTTACTGGGGCCAACGTCCTGACTTTC. Translation gives CASSQLRVTGANVLTF.

This chain uses TRBV7-9 with TRBJ2-2; TRBD1 matches at 10 bases. The CDR3 contains 15 residues. The V gene end was trimmed by 5 bases and the J gene end by 7 bases; junction bases not matched to a gene: 7. The germline gives CDR1 SEHNR, CDR2 FQNEAQ (reference sequence). CDR3 in amino acids: CASSPRQGAYGELFF. The CDR3 DNA follows: TGTGCCAGCAGCCCCCGACAGGGGGCTTACGGGGAGCTGTTTTTT.

The chain employs TRBV7-9 and TRBJ2-5; D gene ambiguous. This CDR3 contains 16 residues. CDR1 and CDR2 from the germline V gene are SEHNR and FQNEAQ (reference sequence). V lost 2 bases and J lost 1, with 14 bases in between. CDR3 loop: CASSLSRKVLQETQYF. The CDR3 DNA is TGTGCCAGCAGCTTAAGCCGTAAAGTCCTCCAAGAGACCCAGTACTTC.

The chain has TRBV5-1 and TRBJ2-7; perhaps TRBD1 as D (6 bases). This CDR3 is built from 15 residues. V lost 2 bases and J lost 7, with 19 bases in between. The germline V gene has CDR1 SGHRS and CDR2 YFSETQ. CDR3 loop: CASSFLLSGAGEQYF. DNA for the CDR3: TGCGCCAGCAGCTTTCTACTGTCAGGGGCAGGTGAGCAGTACTTC.

The chain uses TRBV4-2 and TRBJ2-1; 8 bases align to TRBD2. Looked up from germline, CDR1 is LGHNA and CDR2 is YNFKEQ. V lost 4 bases and J lost 1; bases outside the gene matches: 6. The CDR3 loop spans 16 amino acids. The CDR3 region is CASSLRRGVSYNEQFF. DNA for the CDR3: TGTGCCAGCAGCCTACGGCGGGGGGTATCCTACAATGAGCAGTTCTTC.

In its sample, this clone was seen a few times. The rearrangement uses TRBV13 and TRBJ1-2; D remains ambiguous. Germline V CDR1 and CDR2: PRHDT, FYEKMQ (reference sequence). The V end was cut by 5 bases, the J end by 7 bases, with 20 bases between. The CDR3 has 15 residues. The DNA for the CDR3 is TGTGCCAGCAGCCTTGGAAAACGGGGATTCTTTGGCTACACCTTC. This translates into CASSLGKRGFFGYTF.

The chain employs TRBV5-1 and TRBJ1-4, with D perhaps matching TRBD1 (6 bases). The CDR3 is made up of 15 amino acids. Germline CDR1 is SGHRS and CDR2 is YFSETQ. V was shortened by 5 bases and J by 4 bases, with 15 bases between the two germline ends. For the CDR3, the DNA is TGCGCCAGCAGGCCATCGGACAGCCATAATGAAAAACTGTTTTTT. Translating it yields CASRPSDSHNEKLFF.

The rearrangement links TRBV9 to TRBJ2-3; TRBD2 is a possible D gene (5 bases). The CDR3 length is 15 residues. V dropped 0 bases and J dropped 7 bases, with 15 bases sitting between them. Germline V CDR1 and CDR2: SGDLS, YYNGEE. The DNA of the CDR3 is TGTGCCAGCAGCGTAGGACAATGGGAGTTGAATACGCAGTATTTT. Protein: CASSVGQWELNTQYF. The full variable domain, completed using reference TRBV9 and TRBJ2-3, is DSGVTQTPKHLITATGQRVTLRCSPRSGDLSVYWYQQSLDQGLQFLIQYYNGEERAKGNILERFSAQQFPDLHSELNLSSLELGDSALYFCASSVGQWELNTQYFGPGTRLTVL.

The chain has TRBV6-1 and TRBJ1-5, with D perhaps matching TRBD1 (6 bases). The CDR3 totals 15 residues. V lost 6 bases, J lost 7 bases, and 19 bases lay in between. Germline V lookup: CDR1 MNHNS, CDR2 SASEGT. The CDR3 DNA reads as TGTGCCAGCAGGTTACGCAGGGGTACACAACAGCCCCAGCATTTT. Its protein product is CASRLRRGTQQPQHF.

The table lists this clone with a few counts. The chain couples TRBV5-1 to TRBJ1-1; D uncertain. The V gene lost 5 bases and the J gene lost 1 base, with 6 bases spanning the gap. Per germline, CDR1 SGHRS and CDR2 YFSETQ. This CDR3 comprises 12 residues. The DNA for the CDR3 is TGCGCCAGCAGGAGTAAGAACACTGAAGCTTTCTTT. The encoded protein is CASRSKNTEAFF.

In DNA form, the CDR3 reads TGTGCCAGCAGCTTGGGTCCGGCAGGGTCCCTCTACGAGCAGTACTTC. Amino acids: CASSLGPAGSLYEQYF. V and J are TRBV5-5 and TRBJ2-7; weak D call: TRBD1 (5 bases). CDR3 length equals 16 residues. Germline loops: CDR1 SGHKS, CDR2 YYEKEE (reference sequence). V lost 0 bases, J lost 3 bases, and 16 bases lay in between. Variable domain in full (rest from reference TRBV5-5 and TRBJ2-7): DAGVTQSPTHLIKTRGQQVTLRCSPISGHKSVSWYQQVLGQGPQFIFQYYEKEERGRGNFPDRFSARQFPNYSSELNVNALLLGDSALYLCASSLGPAGSLYEQYFGPGTRLTVT.

The V and J genes are TRBV5-6 and TRBJ1-5; D is unclear. V lost 4 bases to trimming and J lost 0 bases, with 17 bases between them. Germline assignment: CDR1 SGHDT and CDR2 YYEEEE. The CDR3 is made up of 17 amino acids. This CDR3 reads CASSSVSGGLSNQPQHF. The CDR3 DNA reads TGTGCCAGCAGCAGCGTTTCCGGAGGTCTTAGCAATCAGCCCCAGCATTTT.